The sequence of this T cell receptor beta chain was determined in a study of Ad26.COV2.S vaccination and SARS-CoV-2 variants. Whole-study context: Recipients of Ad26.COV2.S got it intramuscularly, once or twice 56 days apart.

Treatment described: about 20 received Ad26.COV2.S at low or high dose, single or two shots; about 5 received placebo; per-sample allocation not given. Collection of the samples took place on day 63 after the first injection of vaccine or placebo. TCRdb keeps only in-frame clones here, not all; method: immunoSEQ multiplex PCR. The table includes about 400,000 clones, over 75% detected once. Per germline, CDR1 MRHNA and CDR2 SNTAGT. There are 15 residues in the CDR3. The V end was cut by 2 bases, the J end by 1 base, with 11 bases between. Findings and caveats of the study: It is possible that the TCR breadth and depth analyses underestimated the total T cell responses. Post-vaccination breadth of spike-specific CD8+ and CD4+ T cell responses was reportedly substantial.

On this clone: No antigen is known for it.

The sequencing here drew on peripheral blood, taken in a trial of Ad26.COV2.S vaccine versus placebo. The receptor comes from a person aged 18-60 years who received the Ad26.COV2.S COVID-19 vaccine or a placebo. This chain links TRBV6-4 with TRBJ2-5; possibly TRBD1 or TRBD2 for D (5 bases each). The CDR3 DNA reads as TGTGCCAGCAGTGACGCCGGGGACCTCCAAGAGACCCAGTACTTC. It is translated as CASSDAGDLQETQYF.